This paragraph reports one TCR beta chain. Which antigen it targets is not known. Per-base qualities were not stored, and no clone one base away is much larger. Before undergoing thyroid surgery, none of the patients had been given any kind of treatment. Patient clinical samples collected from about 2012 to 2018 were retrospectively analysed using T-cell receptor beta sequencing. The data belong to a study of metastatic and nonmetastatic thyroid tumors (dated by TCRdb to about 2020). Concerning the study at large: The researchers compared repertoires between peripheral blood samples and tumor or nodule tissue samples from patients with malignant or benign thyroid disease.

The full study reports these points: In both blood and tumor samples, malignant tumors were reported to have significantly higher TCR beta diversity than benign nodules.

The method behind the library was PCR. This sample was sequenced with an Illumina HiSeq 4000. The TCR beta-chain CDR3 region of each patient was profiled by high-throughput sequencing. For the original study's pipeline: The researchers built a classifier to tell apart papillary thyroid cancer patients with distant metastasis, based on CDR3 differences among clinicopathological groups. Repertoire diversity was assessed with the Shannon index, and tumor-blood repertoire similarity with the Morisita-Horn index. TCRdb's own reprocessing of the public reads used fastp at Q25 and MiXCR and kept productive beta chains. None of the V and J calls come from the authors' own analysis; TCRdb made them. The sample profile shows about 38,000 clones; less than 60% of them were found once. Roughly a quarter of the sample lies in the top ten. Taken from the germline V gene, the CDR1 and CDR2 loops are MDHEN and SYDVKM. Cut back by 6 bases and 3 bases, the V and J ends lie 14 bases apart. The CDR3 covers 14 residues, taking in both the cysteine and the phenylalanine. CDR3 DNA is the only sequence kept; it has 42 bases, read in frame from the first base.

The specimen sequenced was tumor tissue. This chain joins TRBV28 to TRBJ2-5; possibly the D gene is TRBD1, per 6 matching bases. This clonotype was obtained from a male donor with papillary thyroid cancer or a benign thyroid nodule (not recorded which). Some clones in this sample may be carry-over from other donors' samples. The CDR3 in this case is CASRGPRTEETQYF. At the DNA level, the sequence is TGTGCCAGCAGAGGACCGCGGACAGAAGAGACCCAGTACTTC.